This TCR beta chain comes out of a study of OX40 agonist ivuxolimab in advanced cancers. Study context: As their treatment, patients were administered ivuxolimab, an agonistic anti-OX40 (CD134) antibody.

General study findings and limits: Relative to CD4+ cells, CD8+ T cells on average had more expanded clones.

Concerning this clone itself: What it recognizes is unknown.

Sequencing used immunoSEQ multiplex PCR; TCRdb keeps in-frame clones, though not all of them. The sample lists some 43,000 clones; 70% to 90% were seen once. The input for sequencing was CD4+ or CD8+ T cells sorted from blood, taken in a trial of the OX40 agonist ivuxolimab. This TCR was sampled from an adult with an advanced solid tumor such as melanoma, head and neck, liver or kidney cancer.

DNA for the CDR3: TGTGCCAGCAGCCAAGATCGGGACAGGCTGAACACTGAAGCTTTCTTT. Translation: CASSQDRDRLNTEAFF. This sequence joins TRBV4-2 and TRBJ1-1; the match to TRBD1 covers 8 bases. The CDR3 covers 16 residues. V lost 0 bases to trimming and J lost 0 bases; unmatched junction nucleotides: 3. Per germline, CDR1 LGHNA and CDR2 YNFKEQ.